This TCR beta chain was retrieved from a study of cytomegalovirus exposure and HLA in healthy donors. Regarding the study as a whole: There were three CMV-associated chains whose specificity for CMV antigens was confirmed in vitro. Despite most TCR sequences being rare, some public TCRs occurred in many donors. With DRB1 most and HLA-C fewest, TCR association rates differed between HLA loci in a later analysis.

The table lists this clone with a few counts. Its antigen is not identified. Use of 60 Vbeta and 13 Jbeta primers characterized the PCR. The table came from immunoSEQ multiplex PCR; TCRdb's copy has only in-frame clones and leaves some out. The sample has 100,000 to 150,000 clones; about four fifths are singletons. What was sequenced was PBMCs. The receptor was isolated from a woman aged 55-69 years in good health and CMV-seropositive.

The CDR3 DNA is TGTGCCAGCAGTGGGGACAGGGTAAACAATGAGCAGTTCTTC. It is translated as CASSGDRVNNEQFF. The chain employs TRBV6-6 and TRBJ2-1; 9 nucleotides align to TRBD1. From germline, CDR1 is MNHNY and CDR2 SVGAGI (reference sequence). Trimming cost V 5 bases and J 5 bases; bases outside gene matches: 4. There are 14 residues in the CDR3.